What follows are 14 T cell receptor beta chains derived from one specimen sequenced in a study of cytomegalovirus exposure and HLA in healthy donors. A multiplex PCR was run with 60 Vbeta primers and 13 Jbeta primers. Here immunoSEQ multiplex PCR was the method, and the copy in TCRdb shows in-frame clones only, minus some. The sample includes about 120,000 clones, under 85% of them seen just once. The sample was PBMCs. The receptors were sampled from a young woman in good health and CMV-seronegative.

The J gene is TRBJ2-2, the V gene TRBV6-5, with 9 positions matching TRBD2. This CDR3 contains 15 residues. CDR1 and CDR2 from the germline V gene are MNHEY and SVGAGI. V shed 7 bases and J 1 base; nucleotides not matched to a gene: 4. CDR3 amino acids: CASNIAGENTGELFF. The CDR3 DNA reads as TGTGCCAGCAACATAGCGGGGGAGAACACCGGGGAGCTGTTTTTT.

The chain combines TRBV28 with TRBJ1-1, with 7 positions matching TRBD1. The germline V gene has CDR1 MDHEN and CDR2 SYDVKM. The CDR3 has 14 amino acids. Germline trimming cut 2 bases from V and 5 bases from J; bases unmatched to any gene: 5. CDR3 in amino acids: CASSLRGGRTEAFF. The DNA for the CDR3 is TGTGCCAGCAGTTTACGAGGGGGCCGGACTGAAGCTTTCTTT.

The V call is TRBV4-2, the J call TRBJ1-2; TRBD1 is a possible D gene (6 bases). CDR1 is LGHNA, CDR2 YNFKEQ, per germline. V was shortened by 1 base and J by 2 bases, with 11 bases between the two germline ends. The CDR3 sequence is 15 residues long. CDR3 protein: CASSQVEGTNYGYTF. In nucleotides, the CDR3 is TGTGCCAGCAGCCAAGTGGAAGGGACAAACTATGGCTACACCTTC.

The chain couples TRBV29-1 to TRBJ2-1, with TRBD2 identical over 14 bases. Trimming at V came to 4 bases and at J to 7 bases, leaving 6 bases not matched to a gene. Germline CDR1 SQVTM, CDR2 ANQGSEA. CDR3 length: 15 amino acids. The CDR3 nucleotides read TGCAGCGTTGGACTAGCGGGGGGGCCGGGGAATGAGCAGTTCTTC. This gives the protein CSVGLAGGPGNEQFF.

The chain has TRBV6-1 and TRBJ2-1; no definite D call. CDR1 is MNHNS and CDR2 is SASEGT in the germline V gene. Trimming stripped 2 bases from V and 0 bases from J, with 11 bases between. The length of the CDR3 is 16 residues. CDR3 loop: CASSELRLSSYNEQFF. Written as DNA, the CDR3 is TGTGCCAGCAGTGAATTGCGTTTAAGCTCCTACAATGAGCAGTTCTTC.

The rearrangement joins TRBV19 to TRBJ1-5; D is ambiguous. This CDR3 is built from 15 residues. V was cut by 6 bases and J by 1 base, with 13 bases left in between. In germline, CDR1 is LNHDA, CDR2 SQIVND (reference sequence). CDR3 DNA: TGTGCCAGTAGCCCGGGGTCTAGAAGCAATCAGCCCCAGCATTTT. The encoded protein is CASSPGSRSNQPQHF.

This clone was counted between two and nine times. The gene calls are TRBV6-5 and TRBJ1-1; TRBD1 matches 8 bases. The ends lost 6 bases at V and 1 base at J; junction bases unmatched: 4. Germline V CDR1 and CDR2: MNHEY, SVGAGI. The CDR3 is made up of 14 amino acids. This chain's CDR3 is CASRRGQGNTEAFF. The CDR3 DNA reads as TGTGCCAGCAGAAGAGGACAGGGGAACACTGAAGCTTTCTTT.

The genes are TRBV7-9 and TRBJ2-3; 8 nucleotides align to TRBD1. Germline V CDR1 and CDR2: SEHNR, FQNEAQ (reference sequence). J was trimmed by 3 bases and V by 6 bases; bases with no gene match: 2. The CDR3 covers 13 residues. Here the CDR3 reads CASRGQVTDTQYF. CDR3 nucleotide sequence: TGTGCCAGCAGGGGACAGGTGACAGATACGCAGTATTTT.

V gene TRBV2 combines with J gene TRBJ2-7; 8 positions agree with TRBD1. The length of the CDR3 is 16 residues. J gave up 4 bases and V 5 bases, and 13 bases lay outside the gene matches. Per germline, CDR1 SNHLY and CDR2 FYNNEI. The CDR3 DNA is TGTGCCAGCAGTTTTTCGCCAGGGGGCGACGCGTACGAGCAGTACTTC. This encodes CASSFSPGGDAYEQYF.

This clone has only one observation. The CDR3 here is CASTVPRTVSNYGYTF. CDR3 nucleotides: TGTGCCAGCACCGTTCCCCGGACAGTTTCCAACTATGGCTACACCTTC. The J gene is TRBJ1-2, the V gene TRBV28, with D maybe TRBD1 (6 bases). Looked up from germline, CDR1 is MDHEN and CDR2 is SYDVKM. Trimming took off 7 bases at V and 2 bases at J, with 20 bases between the two ends. The CDR3 has 16 amino acids.

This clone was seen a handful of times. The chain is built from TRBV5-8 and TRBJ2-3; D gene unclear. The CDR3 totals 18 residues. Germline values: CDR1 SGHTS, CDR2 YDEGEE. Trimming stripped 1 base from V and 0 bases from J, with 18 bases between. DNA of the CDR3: TGTGCCAGCAGCTTGCGTTACAGATTGCAAACGAGCACAGATACGCAGTATTTT. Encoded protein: CASSLRYRLQTSTDTQYF.

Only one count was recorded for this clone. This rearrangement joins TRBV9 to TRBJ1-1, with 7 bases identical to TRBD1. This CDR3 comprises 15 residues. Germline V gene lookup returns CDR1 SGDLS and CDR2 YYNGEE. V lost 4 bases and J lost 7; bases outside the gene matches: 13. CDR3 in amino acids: CASSPTGDRFYEAFF. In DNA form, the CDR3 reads TGTGCCAGCAGCCCTACTGGGGACAGATTTTATGAAGCTTTCTTT.

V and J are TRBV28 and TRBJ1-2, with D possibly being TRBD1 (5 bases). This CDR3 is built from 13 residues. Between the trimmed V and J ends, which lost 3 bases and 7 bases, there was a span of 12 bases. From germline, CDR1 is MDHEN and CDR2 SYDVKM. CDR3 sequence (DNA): TGTGCCAGCAGTTTGAGTTCCAGGGTTGGCTACACCTTC. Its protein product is CASSLSSRVGYTF.

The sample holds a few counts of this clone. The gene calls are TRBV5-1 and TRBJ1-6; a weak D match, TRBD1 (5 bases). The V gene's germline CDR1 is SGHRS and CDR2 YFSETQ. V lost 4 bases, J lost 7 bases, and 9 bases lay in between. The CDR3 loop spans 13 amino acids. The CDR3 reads CASSIRENSPLHF. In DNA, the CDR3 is TGCGCCAGCAGCATCAGGGAAAATTCACCCCTCCACTTT.